The rows below give T cell receptor beta chains drawn from one sample of a study of Graves' ophthalmopathy and Graves' hyperthyroidism. Using its own MiXCR run on the multiplex PCR reads, TCRdb lists one record per CDR3 protein. The sample comprises roughly 300,000 distinct CDR3 sequences, roughly a sixth of which are singletons, and approximately 13% rests with the top ten. Sequenced material: peripheral blood. Every receptor here comes from an adult man with Graves' ophthalmopathy. Each CDR3 is given with its conserved first and last residue. The order of the fields is D gene, clone size, CDR3 length, J gene, V gene, CDR3 protein, CDR3 DNA. D genes are given only for firm matches. Clone size is not always given. Where it is, it says once, few, many or a class for expanded clones.

NA | many | 13 | TRBJ1-5 | TRBV6-2/TRBV6-3 | CASSDRGSQPQHF | TGTGCCAGCAGTGATCGAGGTTCGCAGCCCCAGCATTTT
NA | many | 13 | TRBJ2-7 | TRBV2 | CASSEVRSFEQYF | TGTGCCAGCAGTGAAGTTAGGAGTTTCGAGCAGTACTTC
NA | many | 13 | TRBJ1-5 | TRBV19 | CASSRGSNQPQHF | TGTGCCAGTAGTAGGGGGAGCAATCAGCCCCAGCATTTT
NA | few | 11 | TRBJ2-7 | TRBV27 | CASSHERQQYF | TGTGCCAGCAGTCATGAGCGCCAGCAGTACTTC
NA | many | 16 | TRBJ2-5 | TRBV15 | CATSSYRAGYQETQYF | TGTGCCACCAGCAGCTACAGGGCGGGGTACCAAGAGACCCAGTACTTC
TRBD2 | many | 13 | TRBJ2-7 | TRBV5-1 | CASRAGTVSEQYF | TGCGCCAGCAGAGCGGGAACAGTCAGCGAGCAGTACTTC
NA | many | 13 | TRBJ1-1 | TRBV28 | CASIGGPNTEAFF | TGTGCCAGCATTGGAGGACCAAACACTGAAGCTTTCTTT
TRBD1 | many | 17 | TRBJ2-2 | TRBV12-5 | CASGLDRTGANTGELFF | TGTGCTAGTGGTTTGGACCGGACAGGGGCGAACACCGGGGAGCTGTTTTTT
NA | NA | 16 | TRBJ2-7 | TRBV6-1 | CASSELQVWSSYEQYF | TGTGCCAGCAGTGAGCTACAGGTGTGGAGCTCCTACGAGCAGTACTTC
TRBD2 | many | 12 | TRBJ2-5 | TRBV20-1 | CSAPSGSGTQYF | TGCAGTGCGCCTAGCGGGAGTGGGACCCAGTACTTC
TRBD2 | NA | 15 | TRBJ2-7 | TRBV11-2 | CASSLELAGGREQYF | TGTGCCAGCAGCTTAGAACTAGCGGGAGGACGCGAGCAGTACTTC
NA | NA | 13 | TRBJ2-7 | TRBV6-5 | CASSSPGMYEQYF | TGTGCCAGCAGTTCACCGGGAATGTACGAGCAGTACTTC
TRBD2 | few | 12 | TRBJ2-5 | TRBV28 | CASSLSGATQYF | TGTGCCAGCAGTTTAAGCGGGGCGACCCAGTACTTC
NA | NA | 14 | TRBJ2-7 | TRBV12-3/TRBV12-4 | CASSLQGEPYEQYF | TGTGCCAGCAGTTTACAGGGTGAGCCTTACGAGCAGTACTTC
NA | many | 12 | TRBJ2-7 | TRBV14 | CASSPTTYEQYF | TGTGCCAGCAGCCCTACTACCTACGAGCAGTACTTC
NA | many | 13 | TRBJ2-7 | TRBV6-1 | CASTRYHSYEQYF | TGTGCCAGCACCCGATACCACTCCTACGAGCAGTACTTC
NA | many | 13 | TRBJ2-5 | TRBV5-8 | CASSLASQETQYF | TGTGCCAGCAGCTTAGCTAGTCAAGAGACCCAGTACTTC
NA | many | 13 | TRBJ1-1 | TRBV18 | CASSPKQASEAFF | TGTGCCAGCTCACCCAAACAGGCGAGCGAAGCTTTCTTT
TRBD2 | NA | 13 | TRBJ2-7 | TRBV7-9 | CASSLEAGSEQYF | TGTGCCAGCAGCTTAGAAGCGGGAAGCGAGCAGTACTTC
TRBD1 | many | 14 | TRBJ1-5 | TRBV6-2/TRBV6-3 | CASSGAGGSQPQHF | TGTGCCAGCAGTGGCGCAGGGGGATCTCAGCCCCAGCATTTT
TRBD1 | many | 15 | TRBJ1-3 | TRBV6-1 | CASSGTARTGNTIYF | TGTGCCAGCAGCGGGACAGCCCGGACTGGAAACACCATATATTTT
NA | many | 15 | TRBJ1-5 | TRBV12-3/TRBV12-4 | CASRKDISGNQPQHF | TGTGCCAGCAGAAAAGACATTTCTGGCAATCAGCCCCAGCATTTT
NA | many | 13 | TRBJ1-1 | TRBV19 | CASSTGLNTEAFF | TGTGCCAGTAGTACAGGGCTGAACACTGAAGCTTTCTTT
TRBD1 | many | 13 | TRBJ1-2 | TRBV11-2 | CASSQDRAGGYTF | TGTGCCAGCAGCCAAGACAGGGCAGGTGGCTACACCTTC
NA | many | 12 | TRBJ2-2 | TRBV6-2/TRBV6-3 | CASRTTTGELFF | TGTGCCAGCCGAACCACCACCGGGGAGCTGTTTTTT
NA | NA | 13 | TRBJ2-7 | TRBV28 | CASHRGNPYEQYF | TGTGCCAGCCACCGGGGGAATCCCTACGAGCAGTACTTC
NA | NA | 14 | TRBJ1-2 | TRBV7-9 | CASSPEQGEYGYTF | TGTGCCAGCAGCCCCGAACAGGGAGAATATGGCTACACCTTC
TRBD1 | many | 17 | TRBJ1-5 | TRBV6-4 | CASRGGQGLDSNQPQHF | TGTGCCAGCAGGGGGGGACAGGGGTTGGATAGCAATCAGCCCCAGCATTTT
NA | many | 15 | TRBJ2-7 | TRBV5-1 | CASSGGTDSSYEQYF | TGCGCCAGCAGCGGAGGGACAGACAGCTCCTACGAGCAGTACTTC
NA | many | 17 | TRBJ2-2 | TRBV10-2 | CATGAGIGQLNTGELFF | TGCGCCACTGGCGCGGGTATTGGCCAGTTAAACACCGGGGAGCTGTTTTTT
NA | many | 11 | TRBJ2-7 | TRBV7-6 | CASGWGYEQYF | TGTGCCAGCGGGTGGGGTTACGAGCAGTACTTC
NA | many | 13 | TRBJ1-3 | TRBV6-1 | CASRSGLRDTIYF | TGTGCCAGCAGGTCAGGGTTGAGAGACACCATATATTTT
NA | many | 14 | TRBJ2-5 | TRBV7-9 | CASSLAWSHETQYF | TGTGCCAGCAGCTTAGCATGGAGCCACGAGACCCAGTACTTC
NA | NA | 14 | TRBJ2-6 | TRBV6-1 | CASSEGVGANVLTF | TGTGCCAGCAGTGAAGGAGTGGGGGCCAACGTCCTGACTTTC
NA | NA | 12 | TRBJ1-5 | TRBV15 | CATSRELGPQHF | TGTGCCACCAGCAGAGAGCTAGGGCCCCAGCATTTT
NA | many | 13 | TRBJ1-2 | TRBV30 | CAWSVGYTTGYTF | TGTGCCTGGAGTGTGGGTTACACCACTGGCTACACCTTC
NA | many | 17 | TRBJ1-6 | TRBV6-5 | CASSYSIWQGNNSPLHF | TGTGCCAGCAGTTACTCGATCTGGCAGGGAAATAATTCACCCCTCCACTTT
NA | many | 13 | TRBJ2-7 | TRBV12-3/TRBV12-4 | CASSGTRDGEQYF | TGTGCCAGCAGTGGCACTAGGGATGGGGAGCAGTACTTC
NA | many | 15 | TRBJ1-1 | TRBV19 | CASEGATGLNTEAFF | TGTGCCAGCGAGGGCGCTACAGGGTTGAACACTGAAGCTTTCTTT
NA | many | 13 | TRBJ1-1 | TRBV30 | CAWSGRGSTEAFF | TGTGCCTGGAGTGGGAGAGGGAGTACTGAAGCTTTCTTT
TRBD2 | many | 14 | TRBJ2-5 | TRBV28 | CASRGTSGSGMEYF | TGTGCCAGCAGAGGGACTAGCGGGAGTGGTATGGAGTACTTC
NA | many | 14 | TRBJ2-7 | TRBV6-5 | CASSYSTGYGEQYF | TGTGCCAGCAGTTACTCGACAGGCTACGGCGAGCAGTACTTC
NA | many | 15 | TRBJ2-4 | TRBV12-3/TRBV12-4 | CASSAGTLAKNIQYF | TGTGCCAGCAGCGCCGGGACACTAGCCAAAAACATTCAGTACTTC
NA | many | 13 | TRBJ1-5 | TRBV6-5 | CASSPDGNQPQHF | TGTGCCAGCAGTCCCGATGGTAATCAGCCCCAGCATTTT
TRBD1 | NA | 14 | TRBJ2-7 | TRBV11-2 | CASKRGQGSYEQYF | TGTGCCAGCAAGCGGGGACAGGGATCCTACGAGCAGTACTTC
NA | many | 13 | TRBJ2-5 | TRBV6-1 | CASRRGIQETQYF | TGTGCCAGCAGGCGGGGAATCCAAGAGACCCAGTACTTC
TRBD1 | many | 16 | TRBJ2-5 | TRBV7-2 | CASSLVGQVARETQYF | TGTGCCAGCAGCTTAGTGGGACAGGTAGCTCGGGAGACCCAGTACTTC
NA | NA | 15 | TRBJ1-6 | TRBV12-3/TRBV12-4 | CASRGGAGWDSPLHF | TGTGCCAGCAGAGGAGGGGCAGGGTGGGATTCACCCCTCCACTTT
NA | many | 13 | TRBJ1-2 | TRBV29-1 | CSVGFGTNYGYTF | TGCAGCGTTGGCTTCGGGACTAACTATGGCTACACCTTC
NA | NA | 15 | TRBJ2-5 | TRBV7-2 | CASSLDVGFQETQYF | TGTGCCAGCAGCTTAGATGTCGGCTTCCAAGAGACCCAGTACTTC
TRBD1 | NA | 17 | TRBJ2-2 | TRBV25-1 | CASSEWYRQGATGELFF | TGTGCCAGCAGTGAATGGTACAGACAGGGCGCCACCGGGGAGCTGTTTTTT
NA | few | 11 | TRBJ2-7 | TRBV3-1 | CASSFHHEQYF | TGTGCCAGCAGCTTTCACCACGAGCAGTACTTC
TRBD1 | many | 15 | TRBJ1-2 | TRBV20-1 | CRATNPGTELRGYTF | TGCAGGGCTACCAATCCCGGGACAGAGCTCCGGGGCTACACCTTC
NA | many | 17 | TRBJ1-3 | TRBV9 | CASSPQAYRGAGNTIYF | TGTGCCAGCAGCCCCCAAGCGTATCGAGGGGCTGGAAACACCATATATTTT
NA | few | 14 | TRBJ2-7 | TRBV18 | CASSPGTDDYEQYF | TGTGCCAGCTCCCCGGGGACGGATGACTACGAGCAGTACTTC
TRBD2 | few | 16 | TRBJ2-7 | TRBV7-8 | CASSLSRTSGIYEQYF | TGTGCCAGCAGCTTATCGAGGACTAGCGGGATTTACGAGCAGTACTTC